The T cell receptor (beta chain) under discussion was sequenced for a study of blood T cell repertoires in COVID-19. For the study at large: Some COVID-19 samples were acute and others convalescent; all came from the United States, Italy and Spain.

The authors' processing: Scientists estimated how many nucleated cells there were by amplifying reference gene primers. Method: immunoSEQ multiplex PCR; TCRdb's copy keeps in-frame clones and lacks some. From that table come the V and J calls and clone size; the DNA was used to work out D and trimming. The sample consists of about 240,000 clones, approximately 84% of them appearing once. The germline CDR1 and CDR2 sequences are SGDLS and YYNGEE. V gave up 3 bases and J gave up 6 bases; unmatched junction bases: 9. This CDR3 has 15 amino acids. V and J are TRBV9 and TRBJ2-1, with 7 bases identical to TRBD2. The sequence derives from a middle-aged woman with acute COVID-19. The specimen sequenced was PBMCs or T cells enriched from blood (not recorded which). For the CDR3, the DNA is TGTGCCAGCAGCGCGGCGGGAGTTCCCCTCAATGAGCAGTTCTTC. Residues: CASSAAGVPLNEQFF.